This T cell receptor (beta chain) was identified during a study of cytomegalovirus exposure and HLA in healthy donors. The study's findings and limits: In vitro checks showed that three CMV-associated chains really do target CMV antigens. The study recorded fewer than 200 TCR beta chains that were cytomegalovirus-associated. Cytomegalovirus status was reportedly diagnosed by the classifier with high sensitivity and specificity.

The protocol was immunoSEQ multiplex PCR, while the TCRdb copy is restricted to in-frame clones and leaves out a portion. The sample lists approximately 120,000 clones, about 90% occurring once. Germline assignment: CDR1 SGDLS and CDR2 YYNGEE. V lost 0 bases and J 9 bases, leaving 7 bases between the germline ends. The CDR3 is made up of 12 amino acids. Concerning this clone: The antigen remains unidentified.

The sequence was collected from a woman aged 18-29 years in good health and CMV-seronegative. The chain carries TRBV9 and TRBJ2-1; no reliable D call. Source material: PBMCs. The CDR3, as DNA: TGTGCCAGCAGCGTAGGCCTAAGTGAGCAGTTCTTC. Encoded protein: CASSVGLSEQFF.